The 14 T cell receptor beta chains presented below share a single source sample, sequenced in a study of blood T cell repertoires in COVID-19. Sequenced by immunoSEQ multiplex PCR; TCRdb stores in-frame clones only, minus some. The data hold more than 40,000 clones, with around 86% observed a single time. The material sequenced was peripheral blood. The receptors originated from a man aged 60 to 75 with active or convalescent COVID-19.

The rearrangement uses TRBV19 and TRBJ1-2, with D unclear. V was cut by 6 bases and J by 6 bases, with 5 bases left in between. The length of the CDR3 is 10 residues. The germline CDR1 and CDR2 sequences are LNHDA and SQIVND (reference sequence). In DNA, the CDR3 is TGTGCCAGTAGGCTAAATGGCTACACCTTC. Its translation: CASRLNGYTF.

This chain uses TRBV5-1 with TRBJ2-7; 8 bases agree with TRBD2. The CDR3 length is 15 residues. Unmatched junction bases numbered 7, after V lost 1 base and J lost 4 bases. Germline V gene sequence: CDR1 SGHRS, CDR2 YFSETQ. The CDR3 is CASSLTRGAGYEQYF. In DNA form, the CDR3 reads TGCGCCAGCAGCTTGACGCGGGGGGCTGGATACGAGCAGTACTTC.

V usage is TRBV28 and J usage is TRBJ1-5; 7 bases agree with TRBD1. Germline V gives CDR1 MDHEN, CDR2 SYDVKM. The CDR3 totals 14 residues. J was trimmed by 7 bases and V by 2 bases; bases with no gene match: 5. CDR3 protein: CASSLGGGHQPQHF. CDR3 DNA: TGTGCCAGCAGTTTAGGAGGGGGCCACCAGCCCCAGCATTTT. Filled out from reference TRBV28 and TRBJ1-5, the complete variable domain reads DVKVTQSSRYLVKRTGEKVFLECVQDMDHENMFWYRQDPGLGLRLIYFSYDVKMKEKGDIPEGYSVSREKKERFSLILESASTNQTSMYLCASSLGGGHQPQHFGDGTRLSIL.

V gene TRBV7-6 combines with J gene TRBJ2-3; 8 bases line up with TRBD2. The CDR3 is 15 amino acids. The V segment lost 5 bases and the J segment 0 bases; nucleotides outside the gene matches: 4. Germline V gives CDR1 SGHVS, CDR2 FNYEAQ. CDR3 nucleotides: TGTGCCAGCAGCCTCTTAGCGGGGAGCACAGATACGCAGTATTTT. Amino acids: CASSLLAGSTDTQYF.

The gene calls are TRBV7-9 and TRBJ2-3, with unresolved D. From germline, CDR1 is SEHNR and CDR2 FQNEAQ (reference sequence). The V end lost 5 bases, the J end lost 0 bases, and 9 bases lay between the germline ends. The CDR3 runs 14 residues. The DNA of the CDR3 is TGTGCCAGCAGCCAGTTGGCTAGCACAGATACGCAGTATTTT. It codes for CASSQLASTDTQYF.

The rearrangement links TRBV3-1 (or the pseudogene TRBV3-2) to TRBJ2-5; D perhaps matches TRBD2 (6 bases). The CDR3 has 15 amino acids. The V and J ends lost 4 bases and 2 bases respectively, with 14 bases between them. Germline CDR1 LGHDT, CDR2 YNNKEL (reference sequence). CDR3 sequence reads: CASSPPGSGQETQYF. The CDR3 coding sequence is TGTGCCAGCAGCCCCCCCGGGAGTGGGCAAGAGACCCAGTACTTC.

The gene calls are TRBV7-9 and TRBJ1-1; TRBD1 agrees at 7 bases. The V segment lost 3 bases and the J segment 6 bases; nucleotides outside the gene matches: 4. The CDR3 is 13 residues long. CDR1 is SEHNR, CDR2 FQNEAQ, per germline (reference sequence). CDR3 DNA: TGTGCCAGCAGCTTCAGGAGGGGGCCTGAAGCTTTCTTT. Its protein product is CASSFRRGPEAFF.

This rearrangement joins TRBV21-1 to TRBJ1-5; TRBD1 reflects the table's D call only, with no check against the DNA. TRBV21-1 is a recognized pseudogene. This CDR3 has 15 residues. The CDR3 coding sequence is TGTGCCAGCAGCAGAGACGGACAGTGGAATCAGCCCCAGCATTTT. It translates to CASSRDGQWNQPQHF.

The V call is TRBV7-9, the J call TRBJ1-6; D possibly corresponds to TRBD1 (6 bases). This CDR3 comprises 15 residues. V lost 5 bases, J lost 7 bases, and 15 bases lay in between. Per the germline V gene, CDR1 is SEHNR and CDR2 is FQNEAQ (reference sequence). CDR3 amino acids: CASSPGQFRNSPLHF. The CDR3 region has the DNA TGTGCCAGCAGCCCCGGACAGTTTCGGAATTCACCCCTCCACTTT.

The J gene is TRBJ2-3, the V gene TRBV19; D gene ambiguous. Germline V gene lookup returns CDR1 LNHDA and CDR2 SQIVND (reference sequence). The CDR3 length is 18 residues. V lost 3 bases, J lost 2 bases, and 21 bases lay in between. In DNA, the CDR3 is TGTGCCAGTAGTATCGGTGCCCCCCCGCGGCCACCCACAGATACGCAGTATTTT. It codes for CASSIGAPPRPPTDTQYF. Based on the CDR3 plus reference TRBV19 and TRBJ2-3, the full variable domain is DGGITQSPKYLFRKEGQNVTLSCEQNLNHDAMYWYRQDPGQGLRLIYYSQIVNDFQKGDIAEGYSVSREKKESFPLTVTSAQKNPTAFYLCASSIGAPPRPPTDTQYFGPGTRLTVL.

The chain joins TRBV5-1 to TRBJ1-2; 10 bases line up with TRBD1. The CDR3 extends over 14 amino acids. Germline loops: CDR1 SGHRS, CDR2 YFSETQ. Trimming cost V 2 bases and J 5 bases; bases outside gene matches: 3. The CDR3 sequence is CASSFGTGEYGYTF. Here the CDR3 DNA reads TGCGCCAGCAGCTTCGGGACAGGGGAATATGGCTACACCTTC.

V is TRBV29-1 and J is TRBJ1-2; D not resolved. Germline CDR1 reads SQVTM; CDR2 reads ANQGSEA. The CDR3 covers 13 residues. Trimming took 7 bases from V and 0 from J, leaving 12 bases between them. The CDR3 spells CSARDEANYGYTF. The DNA for the CDR3 is TGCAGCGCCCGAGACGAGGCTAACTATGGCTACACCTTC.

CDR3 loop: CASASWSPTRAYEQYF. Written as DNA, the CDR3 is TGTGCCAGTGCAAGTTGGTCACCGACGCGGGCCTACGAGCAGTACTTC. The V and J genes are TRBV28 and TRBJ2-7; TRBD2 might be the D (5 bases). Germline values: CDR1 MDHEN, CDR2 SYDVKM. Trimming shortened V by 9 bases and J by 2 bases, and 23 bases separated the two germline ends. The CDR3 spans 16 residues.

The CDR3 bases are TGTGCCAGCAGGGCCGACAGGGATCTCTCTGGAAACACCATATATTTT. Its translation: CASRADRDLSGNTIYF. The gene calls are TRBV2 and TRBJ1-3; 7 bases match TRBD1. Germline V gene lookup returns CDR1 SNHLY and CDR2 FYNNEI. Germline trimming cut 6 bases from V and 0 bases from J; bases unmatched to any gene: 8. The CDR3 loop spans 16 amino acids.